The source of this T cell receptor beta chain is a study of shared clonotypes between healthy human individuals. A remark on this clone: Distinct nucleotide sequences in the sample also encode this CDR3.

Assay: immunoSEQ multiplex PCR; the TCRdb copy retains only in-frame clones and omits some. The data contain roughly 1 million clones, around 74% of them singletons. V shed 0 bases and J shed 1 base, with 4 bases lying between them. The CDR3 is made up of 13 amino acids. From germline, CDR1 is SGHRS and CDR2 YFSETQ. The clonotype comes from a man aged 18 to 29 in good health. V usage is TRBV5-1 and J usage is TRBJ2-5, with D uncertain. The sequencing input was memory CD4+ T cells sorted from blood. The subset was: CD45RA-negative fraction. The CDR3 region is CASSLGTQETQYF. In nucleotides, the CDR3 is TGCGCCAGCAGCTTGGGCACCCAAGAGACCCAGTACTTC.